The 29 T cell receptor beta chains presented below share a single source sample, sequenced in a study of regulatory T cells in long-lasting Graves disease. The sample's time point: persistent/refractory GD, antithyroid drugs over 5 years with positive TRAb. PBMC-derived RNA was used for the TCR library. For TCR beta, libraries came from iRepertoire HTBI primers and Arm-PCR of CDR3 regions. TCRdb reprocessed the multiplex PCR reads with MiXCR, giving one entry per CDR3 protein. The sample yields approximately 290,000 distinct CDR3 sequences, 22% seen once. Here the sequenced sample was peripheral blood mononuclear cells (PBMCs), taken when the disease was refractory, from a patient treated with antithyroid drugs. The receptors stem from a female donor with Graves disease.

At least ten counts were recorded for this clonotype. This chain uses TRBV6-1 with TRBJ1-2, with 7 bases that match TRBD1. The V and J ends lost 7 bases and 6 bases, in that order; junction bases with no gene match: 11. The CDR3 length is 14 residues. In germline, CDR1 is MNHNS, CDR2 SASEGT. The CDR3 coding sequence is TGTGCCAGCACACCCACAGGGGCGATTAATGGCTACACCTTC. Translation: CASTPTGAINGYTF.

The CDR3 region is CASSLVFF. The CDR3 nucleotides are TGTGCCAGCAGCTTAGTATTCTTT. The rearrangement links TRBV7-9 to TRBJ1-1; no clear D. The CDR3 totals 8 residues. The germline V and J ends were trimmed by 1 base and 14 bases, with 2 bases remaining between them. Germline V gives CDR1 SEHNR, CDR2 FQNEAQ (reference sequence).

This clonotype was seen more than once but under ten times. The CDR3 here is CASSRQGNHEQYF. The CDR3 region has the DNA TGTGCCAGCTCAAGACAGGGTAATCACGAGCAGTACTTC. V and J are TRBV7-9 and TRBJ2-7, with TRBD1 matching over 7 bases. This CDR3 contains 13 residues. The V gene's germline CDR1 is SEHNR and CDR2 FQNEAQ (reference sequence). V was clipped by 8 bases and J by 5 bases; unmatched bases: 9.

CDR3 residues: CASSQDYRSDTGELFF. The DNA for the CDR3 is TGCGCCAGCAGCCAGGACTACAGGAGCGACACCGGGGAGCTGTTTTTT. This chain connects TRBV4-3 to TRBJ2-2, with D possibly being TRBD2 (6 bases). CDR3 size: 16 residues. V gave up 3 bases and J gave up 3 bases, with 14 bases separating them. CDR1 and CDR2 (germline): LGHNA, YSLEER.

In its sample, this clonotype was seen a few times. CDR3 bases: TGTGCCAGCAGCCGGACTAGCGGGAGTGGCGAGCAGTACTTC. Its protein product is CASSRTSGSGEQYF. The rearrangement joins TRBV7-9 to TRBJ2-7, with TRBD2 matching 13 bases. Germline values: CDR1 SEHNR, CDR2 FQNEAQ (reference sequence). There are 14 residues in the CDR3. J gave up 6 bases and V 5 bases, and 4 bases lay outside the gene matches.

V and J are TRBV4-3 and TRBJ1-4; D perhaps matches TRBD1 (5 bases). Trimming cost V 0 bases and J 8 bases, with 16 bases left between them. The CDR3 consists of 16 residues. From germline, CDR1 is LGHNA and CDR2 YSLEER. The CDR3 reads CASSQDGGTLREKLFF. In DNA form, the CDR3 reads TGCGCCAGCAGCCAAGATGGGGGGACTCTAAGGGAAAAACTGTTTTTT.

The chain is built from TRBV20-1 and TRBJ1-6; D is ambiguous. Looked up from germline, CDR1 is DFQATT and CDR2 is SNEGSKA (reference sequence). The V gene lost 6 bases and the J gene lost 0 bases, with 12 bases spanning the gap. This CDR3 region has 15 residues. The DNA for the CDR3 is TGCAGTGCCGGACCACCGAGCTCCTATAATTCACCCCTCCACTTT. Translating it yields CSAGPPSSYNSPLHF.

The V and J genes are TRBV15 and TRBJ1-5; TRBD1 matches at 7 bases. This CDR3 contains 15 residues. The germline V gene encodes CDR1 LNHNV and CDR2 YYDKDF (reference sequence). V was clipped by 9 bases and J by 0 bases; unmatched bases: 8. The CDR3, as DNA: TGTGCCACTGAACAGGGGTTGTATAGCAATCAGCCCCAGCATTTT. Encoded protein: CATEQGLYSNQPQHF.

This clonotype occurred many times. The J gene is TRBJ1-4, the V gene TRBV30; no firm D call. V was shortened by 0 bases and J by 7 bases, with 6 bases between the two germline ends. Per germline, CDR1 GTSNPN and CDR2 SVGIG (reference sequence). CDR3 length equals 12 residues. CDR3 loop: CAWSVQGEKLFF. The CDR3 DNA reads as TGTGCCTGGAGTGTACAAGGTGAAAAACTGTTTTTT.

V gene TRBV28 combines with J gene TRBJ2-1; D gene uncertain. V lost 1 base, J lost 2 bases, and 3 bases lay in between. This CDR3 has 13 amino acids. Germline lookup yields CDR1 MDHEN and CDR2 SYDVKM. This CDR3 reads CASSLFTYNEQFF. The DNA of the CDR3 is TGTGCCAGCAGTTTATTTACCTACAATGAGCAGTTCTTC.

The J gene is TRBJ2-7, the V gene TRBV27, with 11 positions matching TRBD1. The V segment lost 2 bases and the J segment 2 bases; nucleotides outside the gene matches: 8. Germline V lookup: CDR1 MNHEY, CDR2 SMNVEV (reference sequence). This CDR3 is 17 amino acids long. The CDR3 spells CASSLAGGQGAAYEQYF. In DNA form, the CDR3 reads TGTGCCAGCAGTTTAGCCGGAGGACAGGGGGCCGCCTACGAGCAGTACTTC.

This clonotype was picked up a small number of times. V and J are TRBV7-2 and TRBJ2-1; 9 bases agree with TRBD2. CDR3 length: 16 residues. CDR1 is SGHTA and CDR2 is FQGNSA in the germline V gene. Germline trimming cut 1 base from V and 2 bases from J; bases unmatched to any gene: 3. DNA for the CDR3: TGTGCCAGCAGCTTAGTAAGCGGGGGGACCTACAATGAGCAGTTCTTC. This translates into CASSLVSGGTYNEQFF.

This sequence joins TRBV28 and TRBJ1-5; maybe TRBD1 (6 bases). Deletions cut 10 bases from V and 9 bases from J, with 25 bases between. CDR3 size: 15 residues. Germline values: CDR1 MDHEN, CDR2 SYDVKM. CDR3 residues: CATTGGGTHLTPQHF. Written as DNA, the CDR3 is TGTGCCACCACCGGAGGGGGGACTCATCTTACGCCCCAGCATTTT.

The chain is built from TRBV19 and TRBJ1-4; possible D gene TRBD1, 5 bases. This CDR3 contains 16 residues. The germline V gene encodes CDR1 LNHDA and CDR2 SQIVND (reference sequence). V lost 3 bases and J 8 bases, leaving 19 bases between the germline ends. CDR3 sequence (DNA): TGTGCCAGTAGTATCATGGGGACCGAGGTCTTGGAAAAACTGTTTTTT. This translates into CASSIMGTEVLEKLFF.

There are a few counts of this clonotype. The chain has TRBV13 and TRBJ2-7; 8 nucleotides align to TRBD2. Germline CDR1 is PRHDT and CDR2 is FYEKMQ (reference sequence). The CDR3 length is 15 residues. The V and J ends lost 3 bases and 2 bases, in that order; junction bases with no gene match: 6. The CDR3 spells CASSFSSGPTYEQYF. The CDR3 DNA is TGTGCCAGCAGCTTCTCTAGCGGGCCGACCTACGAGCAGTACTTC.

The count of this clonotype is one. The J gene is TRBJ1-4, the V gene TRBV4-3; D remains ambiguous. The germline CDR1 and CDR2 sequences are LGHNA and YSLEER. Trimming pared 2 bases from V and 4 bases from J, leaving 5 bases between. The CDR3 covers 13 residues. The CDR3 DNA sequence: TGCGCCAGCAGCCAAAACAGTAATGAAAAACTGTTTTTT. Its translation is CASSQNSNEKLFF.

The genes are TRBV4-3 and TRBJ2-7; possible D gene TRBD2, 5 bases. The V end was cut by 6 bases, the J end by 7 bases, with 16 bases between. From germline, CDR1 is LGHNA and CDR2 YSLEER. This CDR3 contains 13 residues. CDR3 residues: CASRRYRTGEQYF. In nucleotides, the CDR3 is TGCGCCAGCAGACGATACAGAACGGGGGAGCAGTACTTC.

The chain uses TRBV19 and TRBJ2-7; TRBD1 matches at 7 bases. The length of the CDR3 is 15 residues. V was pared by 7 bases and J by 1 base, with 10 bases of the junction left unmatched. Germline V gene sequence: CDR1 LNHDA, CDR2 SQIVND (reference sequence). The CDR3 DNA follows: TGTGCCAGTACCCCGGGACAGACTACTTCCTACGAGCAGTACTTC. Translating gives CASTPGQTTSYEQYF. The complete variable domain, with remaining parts taken from reference TRBV19 and TRBJ2-7, reads DGGITQSPKYLFRKEGQNVTLSCEQNLNHDAMYWYRQDPGQGLRLIYYSQIVNDFQKGDIAEGYSVSREKKESFPLTVTSAQKNPTAFYLCASTPGQTTSYEQYFGPGTRLTVT.

This clonotype turned up a few times. J is TRBJ2-7 and V is TRBV10-3, with D possibly being TRBD1 (5 bases). The germline CDR1 and CDR2 sequences are ENHRY and SYGVKD. CDR3 length equals 11 residues. V lost 8 bases to trimming and J lost 2 bases, with 7 bases between them. DNA for the CDR3: TGTGCCATCGGGGCTGCCTACGAGCAGTACTTC. It specifies CAIGAAYEQYF.

This clonotype occurred many times. CDR3 nucleotides: TGTGCCAGCAGTTTAGCTACCTACGAGCAGTACTTC. As protein: CASSLATYEQYF. V usage is TRBV12-3 or TRBV12-4 and J usage is TRBJ2-7, with D unclear. V was clipped by 0 bases and J by 2 bases, with 2 bases between them. The CDR3 runs 12 residues.

This clonotype was observed a handful of times. The chain employs TRBV28 and TRBJ2-3, with 7 bases matching TRBD2. CDR1 and CDR2 from the germline V gene are MDHEN and SYDVKM. The junction had 4 bases not matched to a gene; V was cut back by 4 bases and J by 3 bases. This CDR3 spans 14 amino acids. The CDR3 nucleotides read TGTGCCAGCAGTTCGCAGCGGGGAACAGATACGCAGTATTTT. It translates to CASSSQRGTDTQYF.

The rearrangement links TRBV10-3 to TRBJ1-6; D not certain. The CDR3 totals 18 residues. The germline V and J ends were trimmed by 5 bases and 9 bases, with 26 bases remaining between them. Germline V gene lookup returns CDR1 ENHRY and CDR2 SYGVKD. DNA of the CDR3: TGTGCCATCAGTATGCAGTACACCCAGTCGAGCGTGGCTTCACCCCTCCACTTT. It specifies CAISMQYTQSSVASPLHF.

J is TRBJ2-1 and V is TRBV20-1, with 11 bases fitting TRBD2. The CDR3 loop spans 15 amino acids. V was pared by 2 bases and J by 5 bases, with 5 bases of the junction left unmatched. Germline V gene sequence: CDR1 DFQATT, CDR2 SNEGSKA (reference sequence). CDR3 region: CSARRPGLADNEQFF. The CDR3 bases are TGCAGTGCTAGACGACCGGGACTAGCGGACAATGAGCAGTTCTTC.

The CDR3 protein is CAWSVPGLGQPQHF. The CDR3 bases are TGTGCCTGGAGTGTACCAGGGTTGGGTCAGCCCCAGCATTTT. The V call is TRBV30, the J call TRBJ1-5, with a possible D match to TRBD1 (5 bases). Looked up from germline, CDR1 is GTSNPN and CDR2 is SVGIG (reference sequence). This CDR3 is 14 amino acids long. V lost 0 bases and J lost 6, with 12 bases in between.

This clonotype showed up just a few times. This rearrangement joins TRBV3-1 to TRBJ2-7, with D unclear. In germline, CDR1 is LGHDT, CDR2 YNNKEL (reference sequence). The V end lost 4 bases, the J end lost 2 bases, and 18 bases lay between the germline ends. The CDR3 is 16 amino acids. CDR3 in amino acids: CASSPQPGSNAYEQYF. The CDR3, as DNA: TGTGCCAGCAGCCCTCAACCGGGTTCTAACGCCTACGAGCAGTACTTC.

The chain has TRBV4-3 and TRBJ2-7; D is ambiguous. The CDR3 has 14 amino acids. The germline CDR1 and CDR2 sequences are LGHNA and YSLEER. The germline V and J ends were trimmed by 2 bases and 6 bases, with 14 bases remaining between them. As DNA, the CDR3 is TGCGCCAGCAGCCAACATCTGACACTCGGCGAGCAGTACTTC. It yields the protein CASSQHLTLGEQYF.

This clonotype was counted between two and nine times. The CDR3 DNA sequence: TGTGCCACCCGACGGGACAGCCAGAGTAACTATGGCTACACCTTC. It translates to CATRRDSQSNYGYTF. The chain couples TRBV10-3 to TRBJ1-2, with 7 nucleotides matching TRBD1. There are 15 residues in the CDR3. V lost 10 bases, J lost 1 base, and 12 bases stayed unmatched. CDR1 ENHRY and CDR2 SYGVKD come from the germline V gene.

This clonotype has more than one count but fewer than ten. The chain employs TRBV3-1 and TRBJ2-2; no reliable D call. With 2 bases removed from V and 1 base from J, the gap between germline ends came to 5 bases. In germline, CDR1 is LGHDT, CDR2 YNNKEL (reference sequence). The CDR3 length is 14 residues. Here the CDR3 reads CASSQFLNTGELFF. CDR3 sequence (DNA): TGTGCCAGCAGCCAATTCTTGAACACCGGGGAGCTGTTTTTT.

Ten or more counts support this clonotype. The chain couples TRBV30 to TRBJ2-5; D not certain. Trimming took off 0 bases at V and 8 bases at J, with 13 bases between the two ends. Germline V gene sequence: CDR1 GTSNPN, CDR2 SVGIG (reference sequence). This CDR3 comprises 13 residues. The CDR3: CAWSVLSTPTQYF. CDR3 nucleotides: TGTGCCTGGAGTGTACTCTCCACACCAACCCAGTACTTC.